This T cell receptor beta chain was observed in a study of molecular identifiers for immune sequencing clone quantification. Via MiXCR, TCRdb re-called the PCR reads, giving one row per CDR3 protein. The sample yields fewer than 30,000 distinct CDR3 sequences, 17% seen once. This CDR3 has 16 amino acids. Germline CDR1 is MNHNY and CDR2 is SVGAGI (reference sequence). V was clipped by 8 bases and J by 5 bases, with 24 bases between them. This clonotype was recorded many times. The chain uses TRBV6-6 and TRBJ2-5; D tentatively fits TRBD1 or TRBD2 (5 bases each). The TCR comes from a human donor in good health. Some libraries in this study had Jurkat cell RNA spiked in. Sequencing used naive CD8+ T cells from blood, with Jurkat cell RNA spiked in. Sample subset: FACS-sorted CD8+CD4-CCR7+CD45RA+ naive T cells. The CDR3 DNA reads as TGTGCCAGCGGGACCACTCCCGGGACGTACCTGGAGACCCAGTACTTC. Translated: CASGTTPGTYLETQYF.